Below, 21 T cell receptor beta chains from the same sample are listed, as sequenced in a study of T cell clonotyping in hematopoietic cell transplantation. The time point here: recipient sample about 28 days before transplant, after cytoreduction. Assay used: immunoSEQ multiplex PCR; TCRdb lists only in-frame clones, some missing. Of 50,000 or so clones listed, roughly 85% are singletons. Here the sequenced sample was peripheral blood mononuclear cells, taken before stem cell transplant. These receptors came from a man aged 60 to 75 with myelodysplastic syndrome. Some clones in this sample may be carry-over from other donors' samples.

The rearrangement links TRBV5-6 to TRBJ1-2, with TRBD1 matching 9 bases. The CDR3 has 15 residues. Per germline, CDR1 SGHDT and CDR2 YYEEEE. With 2 bases clipped from V and 3 bases from J, the junction kept 5 bases outside the gene matches. The CDR3: CASSFNRDRDYGYTF. As DNA, the CDR3 is TGTGCCAGCAGCTTTAACCGGGACAGGGACTATGGCTACACCTTC.

V gene TRBV15 combines with J gene TRBJ1-2, with D hard to call. The CDR3 runs to 12 residues. Trimming removed 1 base at V and 7 bases at J, with 7 bases between. CDR1 LNHNV and CDR2 YYDKDF come from the germline V gene (reference sequence). The CDR3 loop reads CATSRAMAGYTF. The CDR3 DNA reads as TGTGCCACCAGCAGAGCTATGGCTGGCTACACCTTC. Full variable domain (remainder filled in from reference TRBV15 and TRBJ1-2): DAMVIQNPRYQVTQFGKPVTLSCSQTLNHNVMYWYQQKSSQAPKLLFHYYDKDFNNEADTPDNFQSRRPNTSFCFLDIRSPGLGDTAMYLCATSRAMAGYTFGSGTRLTVV.

This chain links TRBV6-6 with TRBJ2-7, with a tentative D call TRBD1 (6 bases). The CDR3 runs 15 residues. V was pared by 5 bases and J by 0 bases, with 14 bases between. The germline V gene has CDR1 MNHNY and CDR2 SVGAGI (reference sequence). The CDR3 is CASSKLTGNSYEQYF. The CDR3 nucleotides are TGTGCCAGCAGTAAATTAACAGGGAACTCCTACGAGCAGTACTTC.

The chain couples TRBV7-2 to TRBJ2-7; 8 nucleotides line up with TRBD2. Per the germline V gene, CDR1 is SGHTA and CDR2 is FQGNSA. V lost 6 bases, J lost 3 bases, and 7 bases stayed unmatched. There are 14 residues in the CDR3. The CDR3 protein is CASSFAGGDYEQYF. The CDR3 DNA is TGTGCCAGCAGTTTCGCGGGGGGTGACTACGAGCAGTACTTC. Based on the CDR3 plus reference TRBV7-2 and TRBJ2-7, the full variable domain is GAGVSQSPSNKVTEKGKDVELRCDPISGHTALYWYRQSLGQGLEFLIYFQGNSAPDKSGLPSDRFSAERTGGSVSTLTIQRTQQEDSAVYLCASSFAGGDYEQYFGPGTRLTVT.

The V call is TRBV4-3, the J call TRBJ1-2; D call uncertain. The CDR3 sequence is 13 residues long. With 4 bases removed from V and 9 bases from J, the gap between germline ends came to 15 bases. Germline V gives CDR1 LGHNA, CDR2 YSLEER. The CDR3 coding sequence is TGCGCCAGCAGCCCTTCAGATTACGGCAGCTACACCTTC. Translating it yields CASSPSDYGSYTF.

V is TRBV5-1 and J is TRBJ2-3; no reliable D call. V shed 1 base and J shed 4 bases, with 10 bases lying between them. In germline, CDR1 is SGHRS, CDR2 YFSETQ. The CDR3 contains 14 residues. This chain's CDR3 is CASSLTRAPDTQYF. Written as DNA, the CDR3 is TGCGCCAGCAGCTTGACCCGGGCTCCAGATACGCAGTATTTT.

The chain recombines TRBV18 with TRBJ2-5; TRBD1 matches at 11 bases. In germline, CDR1 is KGHSH, CDR2 LQKENI. The CDR3 extends over 15 amino acids. J lost 4 bases, V lost 6 bases, and 7 bases had no gene match. CDR3 in DNA: TGTGCCAGCTCCCAAGGACAGGGGGCAGGAGAGACCCAGTACTTC. This sequence encodes CASSQGQGAGETQYF.

V usage is TRBV15 and J usage is TRBJ2-5; D possibly corresponds to TRBD1 (5 bases). This CDR3 has 15 amino acids. From germline, CDR1 is LNHNV and CDR2 YYDKDF (reference sequence). V lost 4 bases and J 5 bases, leaving 17 bases between the germline ends. The CDR3 is CATSKFNQGSETQYF. The DNA for the CDR3 is TGTGCCACCAGCAAGTTCAATCAGGGTAGCGAGACCCAGTACTTC.

This rearrangement joins TRBV5-6 to TRBJ1-3; D is ambiguous. Deletions cut 5 bases from V and 0 bases from J, with 6 bases between. Germline-derived CDR1 and CDR2 are SGHDT and YYEEEE. The CDR3 extends over 13 amino acids. CDR3 region: CASRPSSGNTIYF. In nucleotides, the CDR3 is TGTGCCAGCAGACCTTCCTCTGGAAACACCATATATTTT.

J is TRBJ1-5 and V is TRBV27; tentatively, D is TRBD1 (5 bases). Germline V gene data show CDR1 as MNHEY and CDR2 as SMNVEV (reference sequence). Deletions cut 2 bases from V and 6 bases from J, with 5 bases between. The CDR3 runs to 12 residues. This CDR3 reads CASSLGGQPQHF. In nucleotides, the CDR3 is TGTGCCAGCAGTTTAGGGGGTCAGCCCCAGCATTTT.

This rearrangement joins TRBV29-1 to TRBJ2-3; 7 bases line up with TRBD2. The CDR3 consists of 16 residues. V lost 0 bases, J lost 2 bases, and 8 bases stayed unmatched. The germline V gene encodes CDR1 SQVTM and CDR2 ANQGSEA. The CDR3: CSVEDRLRGTTDTQYF. DNA for the CDR3: TGCAGCGTTGAAGATCGGCTGCGGGGGACCACAGATACGCAGTATTTT.

CDR3: CASSWAGHTNTGELFF. The DNA for the CDR3 is TGTGCCAGCAGCTGGGCGGGACACACGAACACCGGGGAGCTGTTTTTT. The chain couples TRBV11-3 to TRBJ2-2; the D gene could be TRBD1 or TRBD2 (6 bases each). The V and J ends lost 4 bases and 0 bases respectively, with 12 bases between them. Per germline, CDR1 SGHNT and CDR2 YENEEA. The CDR3 loop spans 16 amino acids.

The chain recombines TRBV7-2 with TRBJ1-1; D gene ambiguous. This CDR3 region has 11 residues. Per the germline V gene, CDR1 is SGHTA and CDR2 is FQGNSA. The V and J ends lost 5 bases and 4 bases respectively, with 5 bases between them. CDR3 sequence reads: CASSPSTEAFF. CDR3 nucleotide sequence: TGTGCCAGCAGCCCGTCCACTGAAGCTTTCTTT.

The chain employs TRBV11-2 and TRBJ1-6; 7 nucleotides match TRBD1. The CDR3 length is 15 residues. V shed 5 bases and J 5 bases; nucleotides not matched to a gene: 6. Per the germline V gene, CDR1 is SGHAT and CDR2 is FQNNGV. This CDR3 is CASSPGQVNNSPLHF. CDR3 DNA sequence: TGTGCCAGCAGCCCTGGACAGGTGAATAATTCACCCCTCCACTTT.

The chain is built from TRBV7-9 and TRBJ1-2; 9 bases match TRBD1. J gave up 6 bases and V 5 bases, and 4 bases lay outside the gene matches. The germline V gene encodes CDR1 SEHNR and CDR2 FQNEAQ (reference sequence). CDR3 length: 13 residues. The chain's CDR3 is CASSPGQGHGYTF. CDR3 nucleotides: TGTGCCAGCAGCCCGGGACAGGGCCATGGCTACACCTTC.

DNA for the CDR3: TGTGCCAGCAGCCGACAGGTGGCAGATACGCAGTATTTT. Residues: CASSRQVADTQYF. This chain connects TRBV11-2 to TRBJ2-3; TRBD1 might be the D (6 bases). Trimming removed 5 bases at V and 4 bases at J, with 10 bases between. Germline V CDR1 and CDR2: SGHAT, FQNNGV. There are 13 residues in the CDR3.

The chain is built from TRBV28 and TRBJ1-6, with a weak D call TRBD1 (6 bases). The CDR3 runs 18 residues. Deletions cut 1 base from V and 5 bases from J, with 18 bases between. Germline V gene lookup returns CDR1 MDHEN and CDR2 SYDVKM. The CDR3 DNA follows: TGTGCCAGCAGTTTATCAATAACGAGCAGGGGAAATAATTCACCCCTCCACTTT. Translating gives CASSLSITSRGNNSPLHF.

J is TRBJ2-2 and V is TRBV6-6; D gene unclear. The CDR3 is made up of 13 amino acids. In germline, CDR1 is MNHNY, CDR2 SVGAGI (reference sequence). Trimming cost V 8 bases and J 3 bases, with 10 bases left between them. This CDR3 reads CASESSYTGELFF. In DNA form, the CDR3 reads TGTGCCAGCGAAAGTTCCTACACCGGGGAGCTGTTTTTT.

Here the CDR3 reads CASSPLQGDYEQYF. The CDR3 nucleotides are TGTGCCAGCAGCCCTCTGCAGGGGGACTACGAGCAGTACTTC. This chain joins TRBV7-8 and TRBJ2-7, with 7 bases lining up with TRBD1. The CDR3 contains 14 residues. Germline V gene sequence: CDR1 SGHVS, CDR2 FQNEAQ. The V gene end was trimmed by 5 bases and the J gene end by 3 bases; junction bases not matched to a gene: 7.

The CDR3 spells CASSLGGGQETQYF. CDR3 DNA: TGTGCCAGCAGCTTGGGGGGGGGACAAGAGACCCAGTACTTC. The chain links TRBV7-2 to TRBJ2-5; TRBD2 matches at 7 bases. V lost 3 bases and J lost 2; bases outside the gene matches: 3. This CDR3 has 14 amino acids. Germline CDR1 is SGHTA and CDR2 is FQGNSA.

V usage is TRBV19 and J usage is TRBJ1-5; no reliable D call. CDR3 length: 14 amino acids. V lost 2 bases to trimming and J lost 4 bases, with 9 bases between them. Germline V gives CDR1 LNHDA, CDR2 SQIVND (reference sequence). The CDR3 region is CASSIQRQNQPQHF. The DNA of the CDR3 is TGTGCCAGTAGTATACAGCGGCAAAATCAGCCCCAGCATTTT. Full variable domain (outside the CDR3, taken from reference TRBV19 and TRBJ1-5): DGGITQSPKYLFRKEGQNVTLSCEQNLNHDAMYWYRQDPGQGLRLIYYSQIVNDFQKGDIAEGYSVSREKKESFPLTVTSAQKNPTAFYLCASSIQRQNQPQHFGDGTRLSIL.